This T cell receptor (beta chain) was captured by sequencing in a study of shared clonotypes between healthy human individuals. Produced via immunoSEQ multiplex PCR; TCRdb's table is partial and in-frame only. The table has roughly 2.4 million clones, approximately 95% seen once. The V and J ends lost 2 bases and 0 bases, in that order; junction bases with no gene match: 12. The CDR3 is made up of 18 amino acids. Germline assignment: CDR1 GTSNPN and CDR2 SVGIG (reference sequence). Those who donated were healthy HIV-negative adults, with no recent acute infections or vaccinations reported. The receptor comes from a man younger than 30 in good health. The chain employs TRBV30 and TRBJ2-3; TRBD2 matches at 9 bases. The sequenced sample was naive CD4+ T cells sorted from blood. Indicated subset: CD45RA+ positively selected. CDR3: CAWSSGGGADWSTDTQYF. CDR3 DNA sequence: TGTGCCTGGAGTTCAGGCGGGGGGGCCGATTGGAGCACAGATACGCAGTATTTT.